The 7 T cell receptor beta chains below were found in one sample sequenced in a study of control samples from healthy donors and cancer patients. Repertoires were generated with immunoSEQ multiplex PCR, while TCRdb's copy carries only in-frame clones and drops some. The repertoire has roughly 34,000 clones, about 88% of them found once; the top ten carry about 1.6%. The material sequenced was PBMCs. These receptors all come from a woman aged 40 to 50 with lung cancer.

This chain connects TRBV7-4 to TRBJ2-7; 8 nucleotides agree with TRBD2. The V gene end was trimmed by 5 bases and the J gene end by 7 bases; junction bases not matched to a gene: 16. Germline V gives CDR1 SGHVT, CDR2 SQSDAQ. The CDR3 extends over 16 amino acids. CDR3 loop: CASSSHRGGGPREQYF. The CDR3 DNA reads as TGTGCCAGCAGCAGCCACCGGGGCGGGGGGCCACGGGAGCAGTACTTC.

The rearrangement links TRBV4-1 to TRBJ2-3; 10 bases match TRBD2. With 1 base clipped from V and 8 bases from J, the junction kept 9 bases outside the gene matches. The CDR3 length is 16 residues. The germline V gene has CDR1 MGHRA and CDR2 YSYEKL. The CDR3 protein is CASSQVGSGGWGTQYF. CDR3 DNA sequence: TGCGCCAGCAGCCAAGTCGGTAGCGGGGGGTGGGGTACGCAGTATTTT.

The chain couples TRBV18 to TRBJ1-2, with 7 positions matching TRBD1. J gave up 3 bases and V 6 bases, and 7 bases lay outside the gene matches. CDR3 length: 14 amino acids. CDR1 KGHSH and CDR2 LQKENI come from the germline V gene. The DNA of the CDR3 is TGTGCCAGCTCCCCGAACCAGGGGGACTATGGCTACACCTTC. It yields the protein CASSPNQGDYGYTF.

This CDR3 is CASRPQLYSNQPQHF. CDR3 bases: TGTGCCAGTAGGCCTCAGCTTTATAGCAATCAGCCCCAGCATTTT. This chain joins TRBV19 and TRBJ1-5; no firm D call. V gave up 6 bases and J gave up 0 bases, with 12 bases separating them. The CDR3 runs to 15 residues. Germline CDR1 reads LNHDA; CDR2 reads SQIVND (reference sequence).

V gene TRBV5-5 combines with J gene TRBJ2-1, with D perhaps given as TRBD1 or TRBD2 (5 bases each). Per germline, CDR1 SGHKS and CDR2 YYEKEE (reference sequence). This CDR3 contains 15 residues. V gave up 2 bases and J gave up 5 bases, with 14 bases separating them. The CDR3 here is CASSFLGTEDNEQFF. CDR3 nucleotide sequence: TGTGCCAGCAGCTTCCTCGGGACCGAGGACAATGAGCAGTTCTTC.

The V and J genes are TRBV7-2 and TRBJ2-7, with TRBD1 matching 7 bases. CDR1 is SGHTA and CDR2 is FQGNSA in the germline V gene. The CDR3 loop spans 17 amino acids. V lost 2 bases to trimming and J lost 9 bases; unmatched junction nucleotides: 19. The CDR3 nucleotides are TGTGCCAGCAGCTTAAGTGTAGACAGGGCTGGGCGGTCTGGGCAGTACTTC. It codes for CASSLSVDRAGRSGQYF.

V usage is TRBV27 and J usage is TRBJ2-3, with D perhaps given as TRBD1 or TRBD2 (5 bases each). The V end lost 0 bases, the J end lost 5 bases, and 15 bases lay between the germline ends. CDR3 length: 16 amino acids. Germline loops: CDR1 MNHEY, CDR2 SMNVEV (reference sequence). The CDR3, as DNA: TGTGCCAGCAGTTTATCCACTTGGGACGTCAAAGATACGCAGTATTTT. Its translation: CASSLSTWDVKDTQYF.